This T cell receptor beta chain was obtained from a study of blood T cell repertoires in COVID-19. As for the study in general: Sites in the United States, Italy and Spain provided acute and convalescent COVID-19 samples. Sample material is recorded as cDNA or gDNA derived from T cells, B-cell-depleted T cells, or PBMCs.

Source study methods: Reference gene primers were amplified, and this amplification served to estimate nucleated cell counts. Produced via immunoSEQ multiplex PCR; TCRdb's table is partial and in-frame only. That table furnishes V, J and clone size, whereas the DNA furnished D and trimming. The table records approximately 13,000 clones, 70% to 90% of them present only once. This CDR3 is built from 17 residues. Germline V CDR1 and CDR2: SNHLY, FYNNEI. The ends were cut back, 6 bases at V and 3 bases at J, with 21 bases in the middle. This clone appeared once. V and J are TRBV2 and TRBJ1-5; possible D gene TRBD1, 6 bases. Specimen: peripheral blood. This receptor was taken from a human donor with active COVID-19. The donor label of this sample is uncertain. CDR3 bases: TGTGCCAGCAGGGACGTCCGCTTTACAGGGCACAATCAGCCCCAGCATTTT. Its protein is CASRDVRFTGHNQPQHF. Together with reference TRBV2 and TRBJ1-5, the CDR3 gives the full variable domain: EPEVTQTPSHQVTQMGQEVILRCVPISNHLYFYWYRQILGQKVEFLVSFYNNEISEKSEIFDDQFSVERPDGSNFTLKIRSTKLEDSAMYFCASRDVRFTGHNQPQHFGDGTRLSIL.